The entry that follows covers one T cell receptor beta chain sequence. This sample is part of a study of blood T cell repertoires in COVID-19. TCRdb's copy holds only in-frame clones and misses some; the assay was immunoSEQ multiplex PCR. Of about 74,000 clones in the sample, around 70% were seen once. Germline loops: CDR1 SGDLS, CDR2 YYNGEE. This CDR3 contains 15 residues. Trimming removed 3 bases from V and 3 bases from J, with 10 bases in between. The source of this sequence is a man aged 70 or older with acute or convalescent COVID-19. The source material was peripheral blood. The chain couples TRBV9 to TRBJ1-6, with D maybe TRBD1 (6 bases). The chain's CDR3 is CASSGGGHYNSPLHF. In DNA form, the CDR3 reads TGTGCCAGCAGCGGGGGGGGACACTATAATTCACCCCTCCACTTT.